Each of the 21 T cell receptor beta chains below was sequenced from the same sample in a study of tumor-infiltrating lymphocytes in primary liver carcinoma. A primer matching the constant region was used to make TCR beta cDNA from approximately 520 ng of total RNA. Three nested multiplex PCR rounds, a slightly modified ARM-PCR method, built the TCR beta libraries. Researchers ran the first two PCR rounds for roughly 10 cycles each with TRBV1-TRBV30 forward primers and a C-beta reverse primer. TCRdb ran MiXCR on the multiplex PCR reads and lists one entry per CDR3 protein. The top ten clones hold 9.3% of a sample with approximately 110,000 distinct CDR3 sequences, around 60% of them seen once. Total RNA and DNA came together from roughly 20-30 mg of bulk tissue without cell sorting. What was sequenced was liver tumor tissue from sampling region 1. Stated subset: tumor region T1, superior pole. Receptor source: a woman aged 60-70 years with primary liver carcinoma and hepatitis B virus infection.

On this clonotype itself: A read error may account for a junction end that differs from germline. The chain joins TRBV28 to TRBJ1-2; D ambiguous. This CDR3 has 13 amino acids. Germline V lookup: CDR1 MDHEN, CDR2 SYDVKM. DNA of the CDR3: TGTGCAAGCAAGTCGACGGGAGAGTATGGCTACACCTTC. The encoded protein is CASKSTGEYGYTF.

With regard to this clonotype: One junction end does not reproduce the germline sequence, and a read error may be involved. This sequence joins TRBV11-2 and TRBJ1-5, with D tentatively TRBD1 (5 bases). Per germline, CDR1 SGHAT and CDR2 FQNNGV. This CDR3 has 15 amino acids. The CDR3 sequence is CAGSLGGVGDQPQHF. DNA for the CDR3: TGTGCCGGCAGCTTAGGAGGCGTGGGGGATCAGCCCCAGCATTTT. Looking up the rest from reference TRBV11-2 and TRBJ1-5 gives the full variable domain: EAGVAQSPRYKIIEKRQSVAFWCNPISGHATLYWYQQILGQGPKLLIQFQNNGVVDDSQLPKDRFSAERLKGVDSTLKIQPAKLEDSAVYLCAGSLGGVGDQPQHFGDGTRLSIL.

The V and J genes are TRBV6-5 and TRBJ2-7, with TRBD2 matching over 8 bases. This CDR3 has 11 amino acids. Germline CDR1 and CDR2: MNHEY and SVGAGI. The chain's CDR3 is CVSGDLYEQYF. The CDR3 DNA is TGTGTTAGCGGGGACCTCTACGAGCAGTACTTC.

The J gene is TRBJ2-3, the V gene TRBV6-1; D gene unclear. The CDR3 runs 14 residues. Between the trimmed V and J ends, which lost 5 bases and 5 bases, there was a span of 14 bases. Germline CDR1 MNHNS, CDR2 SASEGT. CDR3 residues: CASSFGEEGDTQYF. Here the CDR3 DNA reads TGTGCCAGCAGTTTCGGAGAGGAAGGAGATACGCAGTATTTT.

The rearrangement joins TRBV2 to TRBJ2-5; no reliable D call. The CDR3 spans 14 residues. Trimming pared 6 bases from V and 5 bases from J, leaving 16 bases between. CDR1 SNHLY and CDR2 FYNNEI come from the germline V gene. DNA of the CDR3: TGTGCCAGCAGGGCCGACCCATCTGGGGAGACCCAGTACTTC. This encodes CASRADPSGETQYF. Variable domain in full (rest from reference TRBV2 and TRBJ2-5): EPEVTQTPSHQVTQMGQEVILRCVPISNHLYFYWYRQILGQKVEFLVSFYNNEISEKSEIFDDQFSVERPDGSNFTLKIRSTKLEDSAMYFCASRADPSGETQYFGPGTRLLVL.

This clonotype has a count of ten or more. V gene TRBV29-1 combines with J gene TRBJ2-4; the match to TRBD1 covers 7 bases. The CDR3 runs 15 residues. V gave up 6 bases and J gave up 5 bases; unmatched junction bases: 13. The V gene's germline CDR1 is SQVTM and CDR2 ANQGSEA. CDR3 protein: CSVTPTGTAQNIQYF. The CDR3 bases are TGCAGCGTAACTCCCACCGGGACAGCTCAAAACATTCAGTACTTC.

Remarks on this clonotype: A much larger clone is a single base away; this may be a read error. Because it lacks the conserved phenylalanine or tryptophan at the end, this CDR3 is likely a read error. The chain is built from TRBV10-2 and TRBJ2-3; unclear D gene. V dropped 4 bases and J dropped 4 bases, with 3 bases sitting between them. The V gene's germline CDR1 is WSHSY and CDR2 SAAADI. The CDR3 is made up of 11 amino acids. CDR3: CASSGADTQYL. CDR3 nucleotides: TGCGCCAGCAGTGGAGCAGATACGCAGTATCTT.

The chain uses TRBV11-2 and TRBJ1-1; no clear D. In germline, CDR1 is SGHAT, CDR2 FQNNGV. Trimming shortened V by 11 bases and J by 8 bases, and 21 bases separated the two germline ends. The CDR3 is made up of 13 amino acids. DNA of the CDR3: TGTGCCTGCATCTCGAGAGTGGACGGGGAAGCTTTCTTT. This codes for CACISRVDGEAFF.

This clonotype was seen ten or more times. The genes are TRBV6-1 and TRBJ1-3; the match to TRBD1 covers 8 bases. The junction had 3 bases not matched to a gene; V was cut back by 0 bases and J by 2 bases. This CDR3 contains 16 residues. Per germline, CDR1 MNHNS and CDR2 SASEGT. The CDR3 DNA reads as TGTGCCAGCAGTGAAGCCTCAGGGGGCACTGGAAACACCATATATTTT. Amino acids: CASSEASGGTGNTIYF.

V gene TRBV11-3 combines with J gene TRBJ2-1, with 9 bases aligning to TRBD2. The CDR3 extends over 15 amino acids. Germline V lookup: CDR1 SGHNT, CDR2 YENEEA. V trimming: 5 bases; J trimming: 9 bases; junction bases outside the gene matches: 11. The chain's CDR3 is CASSIVGGRAREQFF. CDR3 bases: TGTGCCAGCAGCATAGTAGGCGGGAGGGCGCGTGAGCAGTTCTTC.

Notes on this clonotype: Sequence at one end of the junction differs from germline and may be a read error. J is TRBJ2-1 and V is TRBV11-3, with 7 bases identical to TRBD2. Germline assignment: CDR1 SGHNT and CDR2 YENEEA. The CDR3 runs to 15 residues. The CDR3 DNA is TGTGTCAGCAGTCCTGCGGCGGGAGCTGGGAATGAGCAGTTCTTC. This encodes CVSSPAAGAGNEQFF.

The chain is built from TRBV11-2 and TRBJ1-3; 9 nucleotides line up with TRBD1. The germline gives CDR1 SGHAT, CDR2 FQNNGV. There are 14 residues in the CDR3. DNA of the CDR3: TGTGTCAACAGCTGGACAGGGGCTGGAAACACCATATATTTT. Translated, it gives CVNSWTGAGNTIYF. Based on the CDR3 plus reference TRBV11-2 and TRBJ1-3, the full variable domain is EAGVAQSPRYKIIEKRQSVAFWCNPISGHATLYWYQQILGQGPKLLIQFQNNGVVDDSQLPKDRFSAERLKGVDSTLKIQPAKLEDSAVYLCVNSWTGAGNTIYFGEGSWLTVV.

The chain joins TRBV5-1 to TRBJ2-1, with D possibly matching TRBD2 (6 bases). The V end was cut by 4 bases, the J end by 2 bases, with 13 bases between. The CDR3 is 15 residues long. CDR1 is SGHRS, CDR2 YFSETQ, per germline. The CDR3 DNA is TGCGCCAGCAGCCCGGGCGGAGGGGCCTACAATGAGCAGTTCTTC. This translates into CASSPGGGAYNEQFF.

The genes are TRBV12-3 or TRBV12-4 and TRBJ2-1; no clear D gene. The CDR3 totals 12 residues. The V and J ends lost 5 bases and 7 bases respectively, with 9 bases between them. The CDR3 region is CASSVRTNEQFF. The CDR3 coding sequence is TGTGCCAGCAGTGTACGTACGAATGAGCAGTTCTTC.

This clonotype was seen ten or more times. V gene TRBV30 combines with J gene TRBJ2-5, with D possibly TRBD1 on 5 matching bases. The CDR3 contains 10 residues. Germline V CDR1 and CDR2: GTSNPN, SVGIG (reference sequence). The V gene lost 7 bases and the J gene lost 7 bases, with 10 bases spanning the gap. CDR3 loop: CAFRRGTQYF. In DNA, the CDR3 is TGTGCCTTTAGAAGGGGGACCCAGTACTTC.

In DNA form, the CDR3 reads TGTGCCAGCAGCCCCGGGGCAATGGCCCGGGTCAAAGATACGCAGTATTTT. It yields the protein CASSPGAMARVKDTQYF. The chain combines TRBV5-4 with TRBJ2-3, with D perhaps being TRBD1 or TRBD2 (5 bases each). The CDR3 loop spans 17 amino acids. V was pared by 4 bases and J by 5 bases, with 23 bases between. CDR1 is SGHNT and CDR2 is YYREEE in the germline V gene (reference sequence).

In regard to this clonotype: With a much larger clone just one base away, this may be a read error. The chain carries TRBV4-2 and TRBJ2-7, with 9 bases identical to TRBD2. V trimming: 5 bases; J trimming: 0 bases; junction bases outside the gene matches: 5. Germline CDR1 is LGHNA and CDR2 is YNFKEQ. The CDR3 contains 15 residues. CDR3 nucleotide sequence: TGTGCCAGCAGCTCCCGACTAGCGGACTCCTACGAGCAGTACTTC. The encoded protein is CASSSRLADSYEQYF.

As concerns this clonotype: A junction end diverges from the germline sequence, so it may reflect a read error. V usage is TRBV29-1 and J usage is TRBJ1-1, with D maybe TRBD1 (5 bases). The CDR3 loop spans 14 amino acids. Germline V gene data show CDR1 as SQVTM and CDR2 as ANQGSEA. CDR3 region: CSVNSLPGATDAFF. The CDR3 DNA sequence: TGCAGCGTTAACAGCTTACCTGGGGCGACTGATGCTTTCTTT.

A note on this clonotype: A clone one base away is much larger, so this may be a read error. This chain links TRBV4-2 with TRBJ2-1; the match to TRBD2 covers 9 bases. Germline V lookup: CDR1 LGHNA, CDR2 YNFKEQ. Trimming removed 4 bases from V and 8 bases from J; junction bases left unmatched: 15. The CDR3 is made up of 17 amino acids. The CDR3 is CASSRAVFSGSGDEQFF. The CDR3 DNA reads TGTGCCAGCAGCCGAGCGGTCTTTAGCGGGAGTGGTGATGAGCAGTTCTTC.

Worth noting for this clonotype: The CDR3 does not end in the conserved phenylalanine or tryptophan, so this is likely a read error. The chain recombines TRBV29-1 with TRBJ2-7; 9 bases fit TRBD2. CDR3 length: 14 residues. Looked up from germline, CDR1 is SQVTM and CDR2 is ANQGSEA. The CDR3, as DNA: TGCAGCGTTGGGGGACTAGCAGCCCCCTACAAGCAGTACTCC. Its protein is CSVGGLAAPYKQYS.

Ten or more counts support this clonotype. CDR3 in DNA: TGCACTGGCATGACTAGCGGAGTCAATGAGCAGTTCTTC. This translates into CTGMTSGVNEQFF. V gene TRBV29-1 combines with J gene TRBJ2-1; 9 bases line up with TRBD2. The CDR3 runs to 13 residues. CDR1 and CDR2 (germline): SQVTM, ANQGSEA.